This note documents a single T cell receptor (beta chain) sequence. The source of the sample is a study of blood T cell repertoires in COVID-19. TCRdb keeps only in-frame clones here, not all; method: immunoSEQ multiplex PCR. The data contain roughly 150,000 clones, approximately 91% of them singletons. Sequenced: peripheral blood. The source is a man aged 18-30 years with acute or convalescent COVID-19.

The CDR3 nucleotides are TGTGCCAGCAAACAGGGGTATAATTCACCCCTCCACTTT. Translated, it gives CASKQGYNSPLHF. The chain joins TRBV6-5 to TRBJ1-6; 7 bases align to TRBD1. With 7 bases clipped from V and 4 bases from J, the junction kept 1 base outside the gene matches. Germline CDR1 MNHEY, CDR2 SVGAGI. The CDR3 covers 13 residues.